This is a list of T cell receptor beta chains from one sample in a study of shared clonotypes between healthy human individuals. The protocol was immunoSEQ multiplex PCR, while the TCRdb copy is restricted to in-frame clones and leaves out a portion. The table shows over 2 million clones, with about 95% occurring only once. Sequenced sample: naive CD8+ T cells sorted from blood. The receptors were sampled from a young man in good health. Both conserved end residues are part of each CDR3. Fields, in order: V gene, J gene, D gene, clone size, CDR3 DNA, CDR3 protein. D genes are given only for firm matches. Clone size appears in some rows only: once, few, many, or a class for an expanded clone.

>TRBV30|TRBJ2-7|NA|NA
TGTGCCTGGACTACAGGGTTCCCCTACGAGCAGTACTTC
CAWTTGFPYEQYF
>TRBV7-7|TRBJ2-3|NA|NA
TGTGCTAGCAGCTTTATTGAGCGAGATACGCAGTATTTT
CASSFIERDTQYF
>TRBV13|TRBJ1-3|TRBD1|NA
TGTGCCAGCAGCTTAGGCTCGTGGACAGGAGCAGTATATTTT
CASSLGSWTGAVYF
>TRBV21-1|TRBJ1-6|NA|NA
TGTGCCAGCAGCAGCGACAGGTATAATTCACCCCTCCACTTT
CASSSDRYNSPLHF
>TRBV7-9|TRBJ2-4|NA|NA
TGTGCCAGCAGCCAAGGGAATAGTCCGATACTAGCCAAAAACATTCAGTACTTC
CASSQGNSPILAKNIQYF
>TRBV6-5|TRBJ2-5|NA|once
TGTGCCAGCAGTTACTCAGGGACCCAGTACTTC
CASSYSGTQYF
>TRBV6-1|TRBJ1-6|TRBD1|NA
TGTGCCAGCACCGAGGGACAGGGGTTATTTTCACCCCTCCACTTT
CASTEGQGLFSPLHF
>TRBV15|TRBJ2-7|NA|NA
TGTGCCACCAGCAGAGTTGAGGACAGCTACGAGCAGTACTTC
CATSRVEDSYEQYF
>TRBV10-2|TRBJ1-6|NA|NA
TGCGCCAGCAGTGATGAGTCAGGGGATAATTCACCCCTCCACTTT
CASSDESGDNSPLHF
>TRBV30|TRBJ1-5|NA|few
TGTGCCTGGAGTGTATCCGGGAACAATCAGCCCCAGCATTTT
CAWSVSGNNQPQHF
>TRBV7-9|TRBJ1-4|NA|NA
TGTGCCAGCAGCTCGGGGGTGGACGAAAAACTGTTTTTT
CASSSGVDEKLFF
>TRBV6-6|TRBJ2-7|NA|NA
TGTGCCAGCAGAGGGACCTCCCTCTACGAGCAGTACTTC
CASRGTSLYEQYF
>TRBV29-1|TRBJ1-4|NA|NA
TGCAGCGTTGCCCAGGGACCTAATGAAAAACTGTTTTTT
CSVAQGPNEKLFF
>TRBV5-1|TRBJ1-5|TRBD1|NA
TGCGCCAGCAGCTTACAGGGGGCCCCCAATCAGCCCCAGCATTTT
CASSLQGAPNQPQHF
>TRBV6-5|TRBJ2-7|TRBD1|NA
TGTGCCAGCAGTTACTCGGCGGCAGGGGGTACCTACGAGCGGTACTTC
CASSYSAAGGTYERYF
>TRBV7-9|TRBJ2-3|NA|NA
TGTGCCAGCAGCTTTGGCTCAGATACGCAGTATTTT
CASSFGSDTQYF
>TRBV6-1|TRBJ1-3|TRBD1|NA
TGTGCCAGCAGTACAGGGGACTCTGGAAACACCATATATTTT
CASSTGDSGNTIYF
>TRBV19|TRBJ1-4|NA|NA
TGTGCCAGTAGTATCGGAGGGAATGAAAAACTGTTTTTT
CASSIGGNEKLFF
>TRBV6-6|TRBJ1-5|TRBD1|NA
TGTGCCAGCAGTTACCCCCCGACAGGGGGCTTAGAGCCCCAGCATTTT
CASSYPPTGGLEPQHF
>TRBV11-2|TRBJ2-3|NA|NA
TGTGCCAGCAGCTTAAGCCACGTTGGGGGCAGCGATACGCAGTATTTT
CASSLSHVGGSDTQYF
>TRBV7-3|TRBJ2-1|NA|NA
TGTGCCAGCAGCTTAAAAGCAGGGCTCTACAATGAGCAGTTCTTC
CASSLKAGLYNEQFF
>TRBV6-5|TRBJ1-4|TRBD1|NA
TGTGCCAGCTCCGGGACAGGGGGCGATATTGAAAAACTGTTTTTT
CASSGTGGDIEKLFF
>TRBV2|TRBJ2-5|TRBD2|NA
TGTGCCAGCAGTGAAGCACTCCCGGGGGGGGCCTGGTGGATGGCCCAGTACTTC
CASSEALPGGAWWMAQYF
>TRBV5-6|TRBJ2-7|NA|NA
TGTGCCAGCAGCGATGACAGCTCCTACGAGCAGTACTTC
CASSDDSSYEQYF
>TRBV7-2|TRBJ1-1|NA|NA
TGTGCCAGCAGCCCCACATCGTCTGAAGCTTTCTTT
CASSPTSSEAFF
>TRBV7-9|TRBJ2-1|NA|once
TGTGCCAGCAGCTCGACAGGAGTGTTTTCAAATGAGCAGTTCTTC
CASSSTGVFSNEQFF
>TRBV27|TRBJ2-3|TRBD2|NA
TGTGCCAGCAGCTACATCGTCGTAGCGGGAGTACCAGATACGCAGTATTTT
CASSYIVVAGVPDTQYF
>TRBV4-3|TRBJ2-1|NA|NA
TGCGCCAGCAGCCAAGATCGGCTACCGCCGTACAATGAGCAGTTCTTC
CASSQDRLPPYNEQFF
>TRBV5-6|TRBJ2-7|TRBD1|NA
TGTGCCAGCAGCCCGGGACAGGCTTCCCACGAGCAGTACTTC
CASSPGQASHEQYF
>TRBV7-9|TRBJ2-7|NA|NA
TGTGCCAGCAGCTTAGAGTCCGTGCTGGCTGGGGAGCAGTACTTC
CASSLESVLAGEQYF
>TRBV7-6|TRBJ2-1|NA|NA
TGTGCCAGCAGCTTAGGGACAGGCGATCTAGCGGCCTACAATGAGCAGTTCTTC
CASSLGTGDLAAYNEQFF
>TRBV10-2|TRBJ2-7|NA|NA
TGCGCCACCAGGGATTACGAGCAGTACTTC
CATRDYEQYF
>TRBV11-2|TRBJ2-7|NA|few
TGTGCCAGCAGCGCGCGATTAGGGGGGGACAGCGCCTACGAGCAGTACTTC
CASSARLGGDSAYEQYF
>TRBV11-2|TRBJ2-7|TRBD2|NA
TGTGCCAGCAGCCCGACTAGCGGGAGCTCCTACGAGCAGTACTTC
CASSPTSGSSYEQYF